The 18 T cell receptor beta chains given below trace back to one sample, sequenced in a study of Ad26.COV2.S vaccination and SARS-CoV-2 variants. TCRdb's table, derived via immunoSEQ multiplex PCR, lists solely in-frame clones and lacks some. Altogether hundreds of thousands of clones are present, around 92% being singletons, with the ten largest covering roughly 1.5%. Treatment defined: roughly 20 received Ad26.COV2.S at low or high dose, single or two shots; roughly 5 received placebo; per-sample allocation not given. Samples analyzed were those drawn on day 63 after the first vaccine or placebo injection. The specimen comprised peripheral blood, sampled in a trial of Ad26.COV2.S vaccine versus placebo. These receptors all stem from a person aged 18-65 years who received the Ad26.COV2.S COVID-19 vaccine or a placebo.

This clone is a singleton in its sample. The J gene is TRBJ1-5, the V gene TRBV6-6; unclear D gene. Trimming cost V 2 bases and J 5 bases, with 10 bases left between them. The CDR3 length is 14 residues. Germline V lookup: CDR1 MNHNY, CDR2 SVGAGI (reference sequence). The CDR3 DNA reads as TGTGCCAGCAGTTACAGGGATCGTGATCAGCCCCAGCATTTT. Its protein is CASSYRDRDQPQHF.

The DNA of the CDR3 is TGTGCCAGCATACGCGGTACGAGCTCTGGAAACACCATATATTTT. Translating gives CASIRGTSSGNTIYF. V usage is TRBV2 and J usage is TRBJ1-3; D unclear. This CDR3 region has 15 residues. Trimming removed 7 bases from V and 0 bases from J, with 13 bases in between. Germline V gene lookup returns CDR1 SNHLY and CDR2 FYNNEI.

V gene TRBV11-2 combines with J gene TRBJ2-1; possible D gene TRBD2, 5 bases. CDR3 length: 13 amino acids. Trimming stripped 5 bases from V and 6 bases from J, with 11 bases between. CDR1 and CDR2 (germline): SGHAT, FQNNGV. The CDR3 region has the DNA TGTGCCAGCAGCCCCGGACTGGGCAATGAGCAGTTCTTC. Amino acid sequence: CASSPGLGNEQFF. The complete variable domain, with remaining parts taken from reference TRBV11-2 and TRBJ2-1, reads EAGVAQSPRYKIIEKRQSVAFWCNPISGHATLYWYQQILGQGPKLLIQFQNNGVVDDSQLPKDRFSAERLKGVDSTLKIQPAKLEDSAVYLCASSPGLGNEQFFGPGTRLTVL.

The chain uses TRBV29-1 and TRBJ1-2; the D gene is possibly TRBD1 (6 bases). Germline values: CDR1 SQVTM, CDR2 ANQGSEA. The V gene lost 3 bases and the J gene lost 6 bases, with 23 bases spanning the gap. The CDR3 length is 16 residues. The CDR3 nucleotides read TGCAGCGTTGAGAATTCCTACGTAAACAGGGCCCATGGCTACACCTTC. Its translation: CSVENSYVNRAHGYTF.

The rearrangement links TRBV11-2 to TRBJ2-3; 7 positions agree with TRBD2. Germline CDR1 and CDR2: SGHAT and FQNNGV. V shed 2 bases, J shed 1 base, and the junction held 9 bases outside the gene matches. The CDR3 consists of 17 residues. CDR3 in amino acids: CASSLNGEGRGTDTQYF. DNA of the CDR3: TGTGCCAGCAGCTTAAACGGGGAGGGCCGGGGCACAGATACGCAGTATTTT.

J is TRBJ2-7 and V is TRBV4-2, with D perhaps given as TRBD1 or TRBD2 (5 bases each). This CDR3 comprises 14 residues. Per the germline V gene, CDR1 is LGHNA and CDR2 is YNFKEQ. V dropped 5 bases and J dropped 2 bases, with 13 bases sitting between them. The DNA for the CDR3 is TGTGCCAGCAGCGAGGGGCAGGGAGCCTACGAGCAGTACTTC. It encodes CASSEGQGAYEQYF.

The CDR3, as DNA: TGTGCCAGCAGCTCTCCAACGAGCTCCTACAATGAGCAGTTCTTC. Encoded protein: CASSSPTSSYNEQFF. The V call is TRBV7-2, the J call TRBJ2-1; D is uncertain. Germline V CDR1 and CDR2: SGHTA, FQGNSA. Deletions cut 4 bases from V and 0 bases from J, with 10 bases between. The CDR3 length is 15 residues.

The genes are TRBV5-4 and TRBJ1-4; D may be TRBD1 (6 bases). The germline CDR1 and CDR2 sequences are SGHNT and YYREEE (reference sequence). This CDR3 has 14 residues. V dropped 2 bases and J dropped 7 bases, with 12 bases sitting between them. The CDR3 DNA follows: TGTGCCAGCAGCTTAGGGGGGGTTAGTGAAAAACTGTTTTTT. This gives the protein CASSLGGVSEKLFF. The complete variable domain, with remaining parts taken from reference TRBV5-4 and TRBJ1-4, reads ETGVTQSPTHLIKTRGQQVTLRCSSQSGHNTVSWYQQALGQGPQFIFQYYREEENGRGNFPPRFSGLQFPNYSSELNVNALELDDSALYLCASSLGGVSEKLFFGSGTQLSVL.

The chain joins TRBV7-2 to TRBJ2-1; D gene uncertain. Trimming removed 2 bases from V and 4 bases from J, with 9 bases in between. The germline gives CDR1 SGHTA, CDR2 FQGNSA. CDR3 length equals 14 residues. CDR3 sequence reads: CASSLRLVYNEQFF. The CDR3 nucleotides are TGTGCCAGCAGCTTAAGGCTAGTTTACAATGAGCAGTTCTTC.

This chain connects TRBV4-3 to TRBJ2-3; D is undetermined. Per germline, CDR1 LGHNA and CDR2 YSLEER. The CDR3 is 13 residues long. Between the trimmed V and J ends, which lost 0 bases and 0 bases, there was a span of 1 base. CDR3 amino acids: CASSQDSTDTQYF. CDR3 in DNA: TGCGCCAGCAGCCAAGATAGCACAGATACGCAGTATTTT.

The chain employs TRBV23-1 and TRBJ1-1; D is ambiguous. TRBV23-1 is an ORF; its function is uncertain. The CDR3 runs 17 residues. Trimming took 4 bases from V and 2 from J, leaving 20 bases between them. The CDR3 coding sequence is TGCGCCAGCAGTCCCCACCCCTCGAGGGTGCCTAACACTGAAGCTTTCTTT. Protein product: CASSPHPSRVPNTEAFF.

V gene TRBV3-1 (or the pseudogene TRBV3-2) combines with J gene TRBJ1-2; D is perhaps TRBD1 (5 bases). V shed 5 bases and J shed 3 bases, with 13 bases lying between them. From germline, CDR1 is LGHDT and CDR2 YNNKEL (reference sequence). CDR3 length: 14 residues. The CDR3 DNA sequence: TGTGCCAGCAGCAACACGACAGCCCACTATGGCTACACCTTC. Translation gives CASSNTTAHYGYTF.

The chain is built from TRBV10-3 and TRBJ2-3; 8 nucleotides match TRBD2. Germline trimming cut 5 bases from V and 3 bases from J; bases unmatched to any gene: 10. The germline CDR1 and CDR2 sequences are ENHRY and SYGVKD. This CDR3 is 16 amino acids long. The CDR3 DNA follows: TGTGCCATCAGTCCGTCGAGCGGGGGAGATACAGATACGCAGTATTTT. Encoded protein: CAISPSSGGDTDTQYF.

This clone was seen only once. CDR3 coding DNA: TGTGCCAGCAGCCCACAGGGTAGTGTATACGAGCAGTACTTC. Translation: CASSPQGSVYEQYF. This chain uses TRBV6-5 with TRBJ2-7; D may be TRBD1 (6 bases). The germline gives CDR1 MNHEY, CDR2 SVGAGI. Trimming took 6 bases from V and 4 from J, leaving 16 bases between them. There are 14 residues in the CDR3.

The V and J genes are TRBV6-5 and TRBJ1-3, with a possible D match to TRBD1 (5 bases). Germline loops: CDR1 MNHEY, CDR2 SVGAGI. The CDR3 runs 15 residues. Trimming left V 2 bases short and J 4 bases short, with 12 bases between. The CDR3: CASSYEGTVGNTIYF. The CDR3 DNA sequence: TGTGCCAGCAGTTACGAGGGGACCGTCGGAAACACCATATATTTT.

The chain recombines TRBV5-1 with TRBJ2-2, with a weak D call TRBD2 (6 bases). V was clipped by 5 bases and J by 5 bases, with 13 bases between them. The CDR3 is 14 amino acids. Germline lookup yields CDR1 SGHRS and CDR2 YFSETQ. CDR3: CASRPAGSTGELFF. The CDR3 DNA is TGCGCCAGCAGGCCGGCGGGGAGTACCGGGGAGCTGTTTTTT.

In the case of this clone: Other DNA variants within this sample encode the same CDR3. The chain joins TRBV12-3 or TRBV12-4 to TRBJ1-2; D gene uncertain. The V gene lost 3 bases and the J gene lost 8 bases, with 4 bases spanning the gap. This CDR3 is 10 amino acids long. In nucleotides, the CDR3 is TGTGCCAGCAGTTTGGGCGGCTACACCTTC. It translates to CASSLGGYTF.

The chain has TRBV5-1 and TRBJ2-3; D ambiguous. Between the trimmed V and J ends, which lost 0 bases and 3 bases, there was a span of 8 bases. Germline loops: CDR1 SGHRS, CDR2 YFSETQ. The CDR3 runs 14 residues. DNA of the CDR3: TGCGCCAGCAGCTTGGATAGGCCTACAGATACGCAGTATTTT. It encodes CASSLDRPTDTQYF.